These 6 T cell receptor beta chains were all obtained from the same sample, sequenced in a study of T cell repertoires in cytomegalovirus infection. TCRdb independently ran MiXCR on the reads; one entry per CDR3 protein. The data show more than 150,000 distinct CDR3 sequences, approximately 20% seen once. The sequenced sample consisted of PBMCs. These receptors originate from a human donor in good health (CMV status not recorded). Some clones in this sample may be carry-over from other donors' samples.

This clonotype has ten or more counts. J is TRBJ1-2 and V is TRBV12-3 or TRBV12-4; D remains unclear. V was trimmed by 3 bases and J by 8 bases, leaving 10 bases between them. This CDR3 is built from 12 residues. The CDR3 coding sequence is TGTGCCAGCAGTTTTGGGGTGCGGGGCTACACCTTC. This encodes CASSFGVRGYTF.

Only a few counts were recorded for this clonotype. The J gene is TRBJ2-3, the V gene TRBV24-1; TRBD1 aligns across 8 bases. Germline V gene data show CDR1 as KGHDR and CDR2 as SFDVKD. The CDR3 loop spans 14 amino acids. Trimming removed 4 bases from V and 3 bases from J; junction bases left unmatched: 2. The CDR3: CATSDRQGTDTQYF. The CDR3 DNA sequence: TGTGCCACCAGTGACCGACAGGGGACAGATACGCAGTATTTT.

In its sample, this clonotype was seen a few times. The V call is TRBV27, the J call TRBJ2-6; D is uncertain. CDR1 is MNHEY, CDR2 SMNVEV, per germline (reference sequence). This CDR3 has 18 residues. Between the trimmed V and J ends, which lost 5 bases and 2 bases, there was a span of 19 bases. The CDR3 loop is CASSPLTATPPGANVLTF. The CDR3 DNA is TGTGCCAGCAGTCCCCTTACCGCCACCCCCCCTGGGGCCAACGTCCTGACTTTC.

This clonotype was counted ten times or more. The rearrangement joins TRBV2 to TRBJ2-5; TRBD2 is a possible D gene (5 bases). V was cut by 8 bases and J by 2 bases, with 9 bases left in between. Germline V CDR1 and CDR2: SNHLY, FYNNEI. CDR3 length: 12 residues. CDR3 sequence (DNA): TGTGCCAGCGGGGAGTTACAAGAGACCCAGTACTTC. Translation: CASGELQETQYF.

The sample holds many counts of this clonotype. The gene calls are TRBV7-9 and TRBJ2-6, with D unclear. CDR1 and CDR2 from the germline V gene are SEHNR and FQNEAQ (reference sequence). The CDR3 has 14 residues. V was cut by 4 bases and J by 2 bases, with 6 bases left in between. The CDR3 region has the DNA TGTGCCAGCAGCTCCCTTGCTGGGGCCAACGTCCTGACTTTC. Amino acid sequence: CASSSLAGANVLTF. The full variable domain, rest sourced from reference TRBV7-9 and TRBJ2-6, is DTGVSQNPRHKITKRGQNVTFRCDPISEHNRLYWYRQTLGQGPEFLTYFQNEAQLEKSRLLSDRFSAERPKGSFSTLEIQRTEQGDSAMYLCASSSLAGANVLTFGAGSRLTVL.

The rearrangement uses TRBV11-2 and TRBJ2-7; 11 bases map to TRBD2. There are 18 residues in the CDR3. Trimming at V came to 1 base and at J to 5 bases, leaving 13 bases not matched to a gene. Germline CDR1 reads SGHAT; CDR2 reads FQNNGV. Here the CDR3 DNA reads TGTGCCAGCAGCTTAGTTTTGACTAGCGGGGTCAACTTCAACGAGCAGTACTTC. Its protein is CASSLVLTSGVNFNEQYF.